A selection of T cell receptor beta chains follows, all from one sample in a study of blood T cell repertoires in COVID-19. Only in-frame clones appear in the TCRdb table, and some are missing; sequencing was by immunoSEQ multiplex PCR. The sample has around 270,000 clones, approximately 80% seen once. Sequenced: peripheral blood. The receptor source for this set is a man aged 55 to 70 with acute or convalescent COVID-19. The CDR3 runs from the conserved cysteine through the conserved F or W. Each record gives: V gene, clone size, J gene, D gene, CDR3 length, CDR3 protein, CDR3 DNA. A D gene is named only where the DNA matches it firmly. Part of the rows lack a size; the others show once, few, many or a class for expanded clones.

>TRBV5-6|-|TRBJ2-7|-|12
CASSSSSYEQYF
TGTGCCAGCAGCTCCAGCTCCTACGAGCAGTACTTC
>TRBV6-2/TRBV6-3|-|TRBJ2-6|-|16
CASSYSGTAGANVLTF
TGTGCCAGCAGTTATTCGGGAACCGCAGGGGCCAACGTCCTGACTTTC
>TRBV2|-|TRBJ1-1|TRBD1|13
CASSDRAPTEAFF
TGTGCCAGCAGCGACAGGGCTCCCACTGAAGCTTTCTTT
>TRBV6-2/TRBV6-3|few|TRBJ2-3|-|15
CASSRIRFRGDTQYF
TGTGCCAGCAGCAGAATCCGCTTTAGGGGAGATACGCAGTATTTT
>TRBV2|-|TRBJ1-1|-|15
CATTMNGGLNTEAFF
TGTGCCACCACAATGAACGGGGGACTGAACACTGAAGCTTTCTTT
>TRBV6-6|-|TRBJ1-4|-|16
CASTLRLTQANEKLFF
TGTGCCAGCACCCTAAGGCTGACCCAGGCTAATGAAAAACTGTTTTTT
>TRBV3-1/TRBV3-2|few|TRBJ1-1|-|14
CASSQGAALFEAFF
TGTGCCAGCAGCCAAGGGGCAGCTCTGTTTGAAGCTTTCTTT
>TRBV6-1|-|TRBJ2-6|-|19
CASSDPSGIRRSGANVLTF
TGTGCCAGCAGTGATCCTTCCGGGATCCGAAGGTCTGGGGCCAACGTCCTGACTTTC
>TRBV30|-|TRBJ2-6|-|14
CAWSVDGSNNVLTF
TGTGCCTGGAGTGTTGATGGGAGCAACAACGTCCTGACTTTC
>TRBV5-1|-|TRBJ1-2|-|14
CASSLDPVYYGYTF
TGCGCCAGCAGCTTGGACCCGGTATACTATGGCTACACCTTC
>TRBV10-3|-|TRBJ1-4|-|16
CATSDTNSGVNEKLFF
TGTGCCACATCCGACACGAACTCAGGGGTTAATGAAAAACTGTTTTTT
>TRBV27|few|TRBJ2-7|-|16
CASSLSIGGAFYEQYF
TGTGCCAGCAGTTTATCGATAGGAGGGGCCTTCTACGAGCAGTACTTC
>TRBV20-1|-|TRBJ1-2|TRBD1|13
CSASKRGQGGYTF
TGCAGTGCTAGTAAAAGGGGGCAGGGTGGCTACACCTTC
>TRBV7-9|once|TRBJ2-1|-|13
CASSLRGLNEQFF
TGTGCCAGCAGCTTGAGAGGGCTCAATGAGCAGTTCTTC
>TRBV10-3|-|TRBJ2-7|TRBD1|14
CAIRKSDRVYEQYF
TGTGCCATCAGAAAATCGGACAGGGTATACGAGCAGTACTTC
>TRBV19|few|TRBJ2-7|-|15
CASSHIGLSSYEQYF
TGTGCCAGTAGCCACATAGGACTAAGCTCCTACGAGCAGTACTTC
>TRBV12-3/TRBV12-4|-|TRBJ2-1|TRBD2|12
CASSYSGDEQFF
TGTGCCAGCAGTTACAGCGGGGATGAGCAGTTCTTC
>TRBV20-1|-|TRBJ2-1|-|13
CSASGRTQRSRFF
TGCAGTGCTAGTGGTAGAACTCAAAGATCGCGGTTCTTC